Reported below is one T cell receptor (beta chain). These data originate in a study of OX40 agonist ivuxolimab in advanced cancers. Study in general: In this cohort, patients received ivuxolimab, an agonistic anti-OX40 (CD134) antibody. Averaging about 60 years in age, with a range of about 23 to 79, the cohort was about 86% male.

With baseline, cycle 4 day 1, and cycle 7 day 1 as timepoints, blood was sampled. Repertoires were generated with immunoSEQ multiplex PCR, while TCRdb's copy carries only in-frame clones and drops some. The repertoire has some 100,000 clones, around 89% of them found once; the top ten carry more than 0.15%. The junction had 7 bases not matched to a gene; V was cut back by 1 base and J by 0 bases. The CDR3 extends over 16 amino acids. Germline V CDR1 and CDR2: SGHNT, YYREEE (reference sequence). This sequence joins TRBV5-4 and TRBJ2-7, with 7 bases that match TRBD2. The TCR comes from an adult with an advanced solid tumor such as melanoma, head and neck, liver or kidney cancer. Sequencing used CD4+ or CD8+ T cells sorted from blood, obtained in a trial of the OX40 agonist ivuxolimab. The CDR3 bases are TGTGCCAGCAGCTTGAGCGGGAAGATGACCTCCTACGAGCAGTACTTC. As protein: CASSLSGKMTSYEQYF.